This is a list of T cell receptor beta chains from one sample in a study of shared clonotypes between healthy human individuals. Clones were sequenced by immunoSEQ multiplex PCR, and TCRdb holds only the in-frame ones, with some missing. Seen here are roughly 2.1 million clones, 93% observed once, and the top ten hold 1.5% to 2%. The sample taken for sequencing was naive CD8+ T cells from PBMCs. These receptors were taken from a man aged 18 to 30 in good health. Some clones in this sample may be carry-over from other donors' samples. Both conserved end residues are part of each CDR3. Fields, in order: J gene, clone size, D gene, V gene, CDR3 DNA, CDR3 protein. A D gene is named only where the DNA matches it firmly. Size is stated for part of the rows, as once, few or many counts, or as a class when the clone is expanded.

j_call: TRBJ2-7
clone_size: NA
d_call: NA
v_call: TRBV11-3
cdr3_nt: TGTGCCAGCAGCCCGTCGAAGACGGGGCCCTACGAGCAGTACTTC
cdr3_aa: CASSPSKTGPYEQYF

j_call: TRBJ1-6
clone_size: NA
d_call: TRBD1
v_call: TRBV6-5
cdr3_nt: TGTGCCAGCAGTCCCGGGACAGTGTCACCCCTCCACTTT
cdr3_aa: CASSPGTVSPLHF

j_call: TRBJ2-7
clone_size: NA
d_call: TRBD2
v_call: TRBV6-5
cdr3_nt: TGTGCCAGCACTGACGGGGGGGTCGAGCAGTACTTC
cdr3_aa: CASTDGGVEQYF

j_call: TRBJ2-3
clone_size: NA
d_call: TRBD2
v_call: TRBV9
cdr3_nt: TGTGCCAGCAGCACCAGGACTAGCGAAACCCCAGATACGCAGTATTTT
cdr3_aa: CASSTRTSETPDTQYF

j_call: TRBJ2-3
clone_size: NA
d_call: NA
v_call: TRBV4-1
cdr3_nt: TGCGCCAGCAGCCAAGAGGACCTAGACACAGATACGCAGTATTTT
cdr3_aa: CASSQEDLDTDTQYF

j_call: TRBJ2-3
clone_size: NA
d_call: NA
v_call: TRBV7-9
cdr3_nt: TGTGCCAGCAGCTCGGACCGTCTGGGAGATACGCAGTATTTT
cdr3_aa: CASSSDRLGDTQYF

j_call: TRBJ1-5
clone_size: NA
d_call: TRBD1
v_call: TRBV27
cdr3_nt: TGTGCCAGCAGTGCAGACAGGGGCCTATATCAGCCCCAGCATTTT
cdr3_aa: CASSADRGLYQPQHF

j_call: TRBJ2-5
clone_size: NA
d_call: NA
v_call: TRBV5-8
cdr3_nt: TGTGCCAGCAGCTGGGGGGCTCGGCCCCAAGAGACCCAGTACTTC
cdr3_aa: CASSWGARPQETQYF

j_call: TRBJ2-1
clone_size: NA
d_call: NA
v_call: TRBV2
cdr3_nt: TGTGCCAGCCTAAGGGGGGTTCACCTGGATTACAATGAGCAGTTCTTC
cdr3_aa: CASLRGVHLDYNEQFF

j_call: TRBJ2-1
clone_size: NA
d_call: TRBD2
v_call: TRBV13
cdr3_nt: TGTGCCAGCAGCTCACTACTAGCGGGAAGTCGCAATGAGCAGTTCTTC
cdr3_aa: CASSSLLAGSRNEQFF

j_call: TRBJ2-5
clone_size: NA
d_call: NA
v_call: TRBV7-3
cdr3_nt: TGTGCCAGCAGCTTATGGGGAAAGGGAGGAGAGACCCAGTACTTC
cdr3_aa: CASSLWGKGGETQYF

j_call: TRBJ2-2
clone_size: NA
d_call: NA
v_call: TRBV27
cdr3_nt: TGTGCCAGCAGTTTATACCAGGCGGGCACCGGGGAGCTGTTTTTT
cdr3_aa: CASSLYQAGTGELFF

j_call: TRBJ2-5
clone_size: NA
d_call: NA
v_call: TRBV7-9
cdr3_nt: TGTGCCAGCAGCGTCACCCAAGAGACCCAGTACTTC
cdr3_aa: CASSVTQETQYF

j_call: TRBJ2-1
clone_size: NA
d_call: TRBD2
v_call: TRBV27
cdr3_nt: TGTGCCAGCAGTTTTAGCGGGAGGACCTCCTACAATGAGCAGTTCTTC
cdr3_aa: CASSFSGRTSYNEQFF

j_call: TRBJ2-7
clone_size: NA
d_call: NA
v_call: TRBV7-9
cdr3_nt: TGTGCCAGCAGCTTATTGCGTGCGCCAGAGCAGTACTTC
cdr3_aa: CASSLLRAPEQYF

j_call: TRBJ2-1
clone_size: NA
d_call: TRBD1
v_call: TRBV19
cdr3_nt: TGTGCCAGTAGCCCCGGGACAGGTGGAATCTTCAATGAGCAGTTCTTC
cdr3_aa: CASSPGTGGIFNEQFF

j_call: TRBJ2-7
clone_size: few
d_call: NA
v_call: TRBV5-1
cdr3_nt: TGCGCCAGCAGCTTGGGCAGCACCTACGAGCAGTACTTC
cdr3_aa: CASSLGSTYEQYF

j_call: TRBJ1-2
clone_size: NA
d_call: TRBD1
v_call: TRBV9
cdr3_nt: TGTGCCAGCAGCGGACAGGGTGAAACTAACTATGGCTACACCTTC
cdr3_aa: CASSGQGETNYGYTF

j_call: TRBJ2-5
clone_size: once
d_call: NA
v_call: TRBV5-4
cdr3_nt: TGTGCCAGCAGCTTGAGGCCCGATCCGCGAGAGACCCAGTACTTC
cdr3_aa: CASSLRPDPRETQYF

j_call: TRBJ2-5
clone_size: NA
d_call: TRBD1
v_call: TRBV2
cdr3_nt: TGTGCCAGCCCGGGACAGGTAGGAGAGACCCAGTACTTC
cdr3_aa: CASPGQVGETQYF

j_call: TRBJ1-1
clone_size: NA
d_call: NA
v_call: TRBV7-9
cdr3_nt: TGTGCCACTACGGGCGGGCAGGGAGGGACTGAAGCTTTCTTT
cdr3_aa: CATTGGQGGTEAFF

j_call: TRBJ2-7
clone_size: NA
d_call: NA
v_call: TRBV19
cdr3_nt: TGTGCCAGTAGTATAGGGGCAGGGAGTTACTACGAGCAGTACTTC
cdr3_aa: CASSIGAGSYYEQYF

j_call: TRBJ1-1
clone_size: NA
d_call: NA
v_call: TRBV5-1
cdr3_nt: TGCGCCAGCACCCAGGGGCATGAAGCTTTCTTT
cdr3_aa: CASTQGHEAFF

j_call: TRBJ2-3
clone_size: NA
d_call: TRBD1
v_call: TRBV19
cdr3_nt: TGTGCCAGTAGAAACCGGGACAGGGGGGGAGATACGCAGTATTTT
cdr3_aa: CASRNRDRGGDTQYF

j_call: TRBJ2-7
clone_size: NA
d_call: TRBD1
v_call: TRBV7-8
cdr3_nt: TGTGCCAGCAGCTTATCCCCAGGGGGCTACGAGCAGTACTTC
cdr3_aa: CASSLSPGGYEQYF

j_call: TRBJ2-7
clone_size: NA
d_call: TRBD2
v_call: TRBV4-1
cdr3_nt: TGCGCCAGCACCACAAAAGAGGGACTAGCGGGAGGTGAGCAGTACTTC
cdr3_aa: CASTTKEGLAGGEQYF